The 24 T cell receptor beta chains listed next were all sequenced from one sample in a study of PD-1 blockade in classical Hodgkin lymphoma. The data were produced by immunoSEQ multiplex PCR, yet TCRdb's version contains in-frame clones alone and is incomplete. The table includes roughly 100,000 clones, around 90% detected once. Noted time point: cycle 4 day 1 (C4D1), after less than 7 weeks of nivolumab. All trial patients relapsed after autologous stem cell transplantation. The starting material was peripheral blood mononuclear cells (PBMCs), obtained before the fourth cycle of nivolumab. The receptors originated from a human donor with classical Hodgkin lymphoma.

Only one count was recorded for this clone. The gene calls are TRBV7-2 and TRBJ1-5, with D unclear. V gave up 4 bases and J gave up 0 bases, with 13 bases separating them. Germline-derived CDR1 and CDR2 are SGHTA and FQGNSA. The CDR3 loop spans 16 amino acids. The CDR3 sequence is CASSSRGRGSNQPQHF. Here the CDR3 DNA reads TGTGCCAGCAGCTCCCGTGGCAGAGGTAGCAATCAGCCCCAGCATTTT.

This chain uses TRBV30 with TRBJ1-2; D is uncertain. CDR3 length: 11 amino acids. The V gene's germline CDR1 is GTSNPN and CDR2 SVGIG (reference sequence). Deletions cut 2 bases from V and 9 bases from J, with 10 bases between. CDR3 nucleotide sequence: TGTGCCTGGAGTAGGGAGATCCGCTACACCTTC. Amino acids: CAWSREIRYTF.

The chain combines TRBV29-1 with TRBJ2-1, with 8 bases identical to TRBD2. The trim removed 7 bases at V and 9 bases at J, leaving 8 bases unmatched. The CDR3 has 12 amino acids. Germline CDR1 SQVTM, CDR2 ANQGSEA. The DNA of the CDR3 is TGCAGCGGGCAACCTCTAGCGGGTGAGCAGTTCTTC. Protein sequence: CSGQPLAGEQFF.

This clone was found once. The chain joins TRBV18 to TRBJ2-5; D is perhaps TRBD1 (5 bases). Germline loops: CDR1 KGHSH, CDR2 LQKENI. The CDR3 is 14 residues long. Between the trimmed V and J ends, which lost 2 bases and 1 base, there was a span of 8 bases. The CDR3 is CASSPRGTQETQYF. CDR3 nucleotide sequence: TGTGCCAGCTCACCAAGGGGTACCCAAGAGACCCAGTACTTC.

The gene calls are TRBV7-7 and TRBJ2-3; 10 bases line up with TRBD2. V shed 5 bases and J 6 bases; nucleotides not matched to a gene: 5. Germline CDR1 SSHAT, CDR2 FNYEAQ (reference sequence). The CDR3 has 14 residues. CDR3 sequence reads: CASSQGLASDTQYF. As DNA, the CDR3 is TGTGCCAGCAGCCAGGGACTAGCGTCGGATACGCAGTATTTT.

The chain joins TRBV2 to TRBJ2-3; TRBD2 aligns across 12 bases. The germline V gene encodes CDR1 SNHLY and CDR2 FYNNEI. V lost 4 bases and J lost 3; bases outside the gene matches: 2. The CDR3 is 15 residues long. CDR3 bases: TGTGCCAGCAGTGGTACTAGCGGGAGGACAGATACGCAGTATTTT. Translated, it gives CASSGTSGRTDTQYF.

This chain links TRBV5-4 with TRBJ1-5; the D gene is possibly TRBD1 (6 bases). This CDR3 is built from 16 residues. Between the trimmed V and J ends, which lost 0 bases and 3 bases, there was a span of 13 bases. Germline-derived CDR1 and CDR2 are SGHNT and YYREEE (reference sequence). The CDR3 nucleotides read TGTGCCAGCAGCTTGGATGGAGGGGGGGTCAATCAGCCCCAGCATTTT. Translation gives CASSLDGGGVNQPQHF.

The chain has TRBV28 and TRBJ1-5; D unclear. The CDR3 covers 12 residues. Looked up from germline, CDR1 is MDHEN and CDR2 is SYDVKM. V was cut by 6 bases and J by 3 bases, with 6 bases left in between. Here the CDR3 reads CASRGNNQPQHF. CDR3 coding DNA: TGTGCCAGCAGAGGGAACAATCAGCCCCAGCATTTT.

V is TRBV5-6 and J is TRBJ2-6; D is unresolved. Per germline, CDR1 SGHDT and CDR2 YYEEEE. V lost 3 bases and J lost 4, with 11 bases in between. There are 15 residues in the CDR3. Written as DNA, the CDR3 is TGTGCCAGCAGCTCCGAAACCTACGGGGCCAACGTCCTGACTTTC. It translates to CASSSETYGANVLTF.

The chain is built from TRBV6-4 and TRBJ1-2; 7 bases align to TRBD1. The CDR3 consists of 14 residues. Trimming removed 3 bases from V and 0 bases from J; junction bases left unmatched: 1. CDR1 MRHNA and CDR2 SNTAGT come from the germline V gene. The CDR3 reads CASSEGTANYGYTF. In DNA form, the CDR3 reads TGTGCCAGCAGTGAAGGGACAGCTAACTATGGCTACACCTTC.

This chain's CDR3 is CASSLTGQGWDYGYTF. The CDR3 bases are TGTGCCAGCAGTTTAACCGGGCAGGGCTGGGACTATGGCTACACCTTC. V is TRBV27 and J is TRBJ1-2; D may be TRBD1 (5 bases). Trimming took off 2 bases at V and 3 bases at J, with 16 bases between the two ends. CDR3 size: 16 residues. Germline values: CDR1 MNHEY, CDR2 SMNVEV (reference sequence).

The chain links TRBV29-1 to TRBJ2-1; 10 nucleotides match TRBD2. Germline-derived CDR1 and CDR2 are SQVTM and ANQGSEA. The CDR3 covers 13 residues. The CDR3 reads CSIRTSGYNEQFF. In DNA form, the CDR3 reads TGCTCGATTCGGACTAGCGGCTACAATGAGCAGTTCTTC.

This chain links TRBV11-3 with TRBJ2-7, with 12 bases matching TRBD2. Germline V gene data show CDR1 as SGHNT and CDR2 as YENEEA. The CDR3 runs to 15 residues. The trim removed 5 bases at V and 5 bases at J, leaving 7 bases unmatched. DNA for the CDR3: TGTGCCAGCAGCGCCACTAGCGGGAGGTTCCACGAGCAGTACTTC. It codes for CASSATSGRFHEQYF. Combining the CDR3 with reference TRBV11-3 and TRBJ2-7 gives the whole variable domain EAGVVQSPRYKIIEKKQPVAFWCNPISGHNTLYWYLQNLGQGPELLIRYENEEAVDDSQLPKDRFSAERLKGVDSTLKIQPAELGDSAVYLCASSATSGRFHEQYFGPGTRLTVT.

V gene TRBV29-1 combines with J gene TRBJ2-7; possibly TRBD2 for D (6 bases). Per the germline V gene, CDR1 is SQVTM and CDR2 is ANQGSEA. Trimming took off 4 bases at V and 5 bases at J, with 12 bases between the two ends. This CDR3 spans 12 amino acids. The CDR3, as DNA: TGCAGCGTTGGGTGGGGGGTTGACGAGCAGTACTTC. It is translated as CSVGWGVDEQYF.

This clone has just one count. The gene calls are TRBV5-6 and TRBJ2-7; D may correspond to TRBD1 or TRBD2 (5 bases each). The CDR3 covers 15 residues. Per the germline V gene, CDR1 is SGHDT and CDR2 is YYEEEE. Trimming took off 4 bases at V and 5 bases at J, with 19 bases between the two ends. The CDR3 spells CASSRSRDPQDEQYF. The CDR3 region has the DNA TGTGCCAGCAGCCGAAGCCGGGACCCACAGGACGAGCAGTACTTC.

This rearrangement joins TRBV7-2 to TRBJ2-3, with 11 bases aligning to TRBD2. Germline CDR1 reads SGHTA; CDR2 reads FQGNSA. V was clipped by 4 bases and J by 3 bases; unmatched bases: 6. The CDR3 contains 16 residues. The CDR3 sequence: CASSSLAGGATDTQYF. The CDR3 DNA reads as TGTGCCAGCAGCTCGCTAGCGGGAGGAGCTACAGATACGCAGTATTTT.

The chain has TRBV10-2 and TRBJ1-2; possible D gene TRBD1, 6 bases. CDR3 length: 15 amino acids. Germline V gene sequence: CDR1 WSHSY, CDR2 SAAADI. Trimming removed 2 bases at V and 8 bases at J, with 18 bases between. The CDR3 sequence is CASSEGQSLQRGYTF. The CDR3 DNA is TGCGCCAGCAGTGAGGGACAGAGCCTACAGCGAGGCTACACCTTC.

This chain links TRBV4-2 with TRBJ1-2; D may be TRBD1 (5 bases). Germline-derived CDR1 and CDR2 are LGHNA and YNFKEQ. V lost 3 bases and J 3 bases, leaving 14 bases between the germline ends. The CDR3 is 15 amino acids. In nucleotides, the CDR3 is TGTGCCAGCAGCCAGGGGGTGGGGACGGACTATGGCTACACCTTC. It specifies CASSQGVGTDYGYTF.

The chain is built from TRBV27 and TRBJ1-1; 8 nucleotides align to TRBD1. The germline V gene has CDR1 MNHEY and CDR2 SMNVEV (reference sequence). After removal of 4 bases from V and 0 bases from J, the junction contained 1 base not matched to a gene. The CDR3 extends over 14 amino acids. The CDR3 bases are TGTGCCAGCAGTTCGGACAGGGTGAACACTGAAGCTTTCTTT. Translated, it gives CASSSDRVNTEAFF.

The chain carries TRBV27 and TRBJ2-5; D perhaps matches TRBD1 (6 bases). Trimming cost V 4 bases and J 5 bases, with 14 bases left between them. Germline lookup yields CDR1 MNHEY and CDR2 SMNVEV (reference sequence). CDR3 length equals 14 residues. CDR3 sequence (DNA): TGTGCCAGCAGTTCCCGGACAGCCCAGGAGACCCAGTACTTC. Protein product: CASSSRTAQETQYF.

The chain employs TRBV14 and TRBJ1-4, with D hard to call. The germline CDR1 and CDR2 sequences are SGHDN and FVKESK. This CDR3 spans 15 amino acids. Trimming cost V 1 base and J 1 base, with 7 bases left between them. The CDR3 nucleotides read TGTGCCAGCAGCCAAGCGGGCCTAACTAATGAAAAACTGTTTTTT. The encoded protein is CASSQAGLTNEKLFF.

The genes are TRBV4-1 and TRBJ2-7; D not resolved. V was cut by 5 bases and J by 2 bases, with 19 bases left in between. The CDR3 contains 16 residues. Germline V gives CDR1 MGHRA, CDR2 YSYEKL. CDR3 DNA: TGCGCCAGCAGCTTGGCGGCCTCACGGAAGACCTACGAGCAGTACTTC. Its protein is CASSLAASRKTYEQYF.

The chain joins TRBV2 to TRBJ2-3, with 13 bases aligning to TRBD2. CDR1 and CDR2 from the germline V gene are SNHLY and FYNNEI. The CDR3 loop spans 16 amino acids. V gave up 5 bases and J gave up 1 base; unmatched junction bases: 3. The CDR3 region has the DNA TGTGCCAGCAGTCCCGGACTAGCGGGAGGCACAGATACGCAGTATTTT. It encodes CASSPGLAGGTDTQYF.

The chain is built from TRBV5-5 and TRBJ1-5, with D possibly being TRBD1 (5 bases). The V and J ends lost 4 bases and 2 bases respectively, with 19 bases between them. CDR1 and CDR2 from the germline V gene are SGHKS and YYEKEE (reference sequence). The CDR3 covers 17 residues. The CDR3 DNA follows: TGTGCCAGCAGCCTGGGGGGAATTTCAACAGGCAATCAGCCCCAGCATTTT. It specifies CASSLGGISTGNQPQHF.